A selection of T cell receptor beta chains follows, all from one sample in a study of T cell responses to AZD1222 COVID-19 vaccine. The method was immunoSEQ multiplex PCR; TCRdb's version includes in-frame clones alone and lacks a portion of them. This table holds some 150,000 clones, roughly 87% found once. The sequenced sample was peripheral blood, obtained 28 days after the second dose of the MenACWY control vaccine. These TCRs come from an adult who received the MenACWY meningococcal vaccine as a control. Each CDR3 is given with its conserved first and last residue. A D gene is named only where the DNA matches it firmly. Rows may omit the clone size; those that give it use once, few, many or a size class.

TRBJ2-2,NA,TRBV7-9,NA,TGTGCCAGCAGCTACACCGGGGAGCTGTTTTTT,CASSYTGELFF
TRBJ1-1,NA,TRBV30,NA,TGTGCCTGGTCCCGGCGGGGGCTATCGGCTGAAGCTTTCTTT,CAWSRRGLSAEAFF
TRBJ2-1,NA,TRBV19,NA,TGTGCCAGTAGTATAGAAGGGACGGTGCAGTTCTTC,CASSIEGTVQFF
TRBJ2-7,NA,TRBV6-5,NA,TGTGCCAGCAGTTACAACCGGAACCCTTCCTACGAGCAGTACTTC,CASSYNRNPSYEQYF
TRBJ2-2,NA,TRBV4-2,few,TGTGCCAGCAGCCCCCTCGGTGGAGGAGGGGAGGTCGACACCGGGGAGCTGTTTTTT,CASSPLGGGGEVDTGELFF
TRBJ2-1,TRBD2,TRBV2,NA,TGTGCCAGCAGTGAGGCGGGAGGAATTTACAATGAGCAGTTCTTC,CASSEAGGIYNEQFF
TRBJ1-5,TRBD1,TRBV3-1/TRBV3-2,NA,TGTGCCAGCAGCCAATACGGGACAGGTACCGGTGGCAATCAGCCCCAGCATTTT,CASSQYGTGTGGNQPQHF
TRBJ2-1,TRBD2,TRBV7-3,NA,TGTGCCAGCAGTAGCGGGAGTCAGCCCAATGAGCAGTTCTTC,CASSSGSQPNEQFF
TRBJ2-2,NA,TRBV18,NA,TGTGCCAGCTCAGGGTGGACAGCGAACACCGGGGAGCTGTTTTTT,CASSGWTANTGELFF
TRBJ1-4,NA,TRBV19,NA,TGTGCCAGTAGTATACAGGGAGGATATGAAAAACTGTTTTTT,CASSIQGGYEKLFF
TRBJ2-1,TRBD1,TRBV19,NA,TGTGCCAGTAGTATATTCGGACAGGGGCGAGATGAGCAGTTCTTC,CASSIFGQGRDEQFF
TRBJ1-3,TRBD1,TRBV6-5,NA,TGTGCCAGCAGTTCGCAGGGGGGCTCTGGAAACACCATATATTTT,CASSSQGGSGNTIYF
TRBJ2-3,TRBD1,TRBV10-3,NA,TGTGCCATCAGTGACAGGGGGCTCACAGATACGCAGTATTTT,CAISDRGLTDTQYF
TRBJ2-1,TRBD2,TRBV19,NA,TGTGCCACTTTAGCGGGGGGTTCCTACAATGAGCAGTTCTTC,CATLAGGSYNEQFF
TRBJ2-7,TRBD2,TRBV3-1/TRBV3-2,NA,TGTGCCAGCAGCCAAGATTACCTAGCGGGAGGAATTGGCGAGCAGTACTTC,CASSQDYLAGGIGEQYF
TRBJ2-4,NA,TRBV5-1,NA,TGCGCCAGCAGCTTGGGTCCCCTCAGAGCCAAAAACATTCAGTACTTC,CASSLGPLRAKNIQYF
TRBJ1-2,NA,TRBV20-1,NA,TGCAGTGCTAGCCAGGGGTATGGCTACACCTTC,CSASQGYGYTF
TRBJ1-2,NA,TRBV5-6,NA,TGTGCCAGCAGCCGAAAGACAGGAATCGATGGCTACACCTTC,CASSRKTGIDGYTF
TRBJ1-3,NA,TRBV5-1,once,TGCGCCAGCAGCTTTGAGCTCTCTGGAAACACCATATATTTT,CASSFELSGNTIYF
TRBJ1-2,TRBD1,TRBV11-2,NA,TGTGCCAGCAGCCTGGGACAGGGGACTGGCTACACCTTC,CASSLGQGTGYTF
TRBJ1-6,TRBD1,TRBV2,NA,TGTGCCAGCAGGGAAACAGGGGGCGGGAATTCACCCCTCCACTTT,CASRETGGGNSPLHF
TRBJ2-3,TRBD2,TRBV10-3,NA,TGTGCCATCAGTCGGACTAGCGGGGGCACAGATACGCAGTATTTT,CAISRTSGGTDTQYF
TRBJ1-1,NA,TRBV6-1,NA,TGTGCCAGCAGTGAAGACCAGGATTCCGAAGCTTTCTTT,CASSEDQDSEAFF
TRBJ1-5,TRBD1,TRBV5-1,NA,TGCGCCAGCAGCGCCGGGACAGGGGGCCGTCAGCCCCAGCATTTT,CASSAGTGGRQPQHF
TRBJ1-4,NA,TRBV28,once,TGTGCCAGCACTCCAGGAGGGGCCCGCCAGGAAAAACTGTTTTTT,CASTPGGARQEKLFF
TRBJ2-7,NA,TRBV7-2,NA,TGTGCCAGCAGCGCCAGGTCCGGCACCTACGAGCAGTACTTC,CASSARSGTYEQYF
TRBJ1-1,TRBD1,TRBV28,NA,TGTGCCAGCAGCTCGGACAGGGTAGCTGAAGCTTTCTTT,CASSSDRVAEAFF
TRBJ2-1,TRBD2,TRBV9,once,TGTGCCAGCAGCGTAGTTGGCGGGGGGGCCGTGAATGAGCAGTTCTTC,CASSVVGGGAVNEQFF
TRBJ1-2,NA,TRBV14,NA,TGTGCCAGCAGCCCGAGGACAAGCGATGGCTACACCTTC,CASSPRTSDGYTF
TRBJ2-3,NA,TRBV11-3,NA,TGTGCCAGCAGCTTTATCCGAGATACGCAGTATTTT,CASSFIRDTQYF
TRBJ2-1,NA,TRBV6-2/TRBV6-3,NA,TGTGCCAGCAGTTACTCGGGGAGGACTCAGTTCTTC,CASSYSGRTQFF
TRBJ1-5,NA,TRBV2,NA,TGTGCCAGCAGTGAAGACAGACATGGCAATCAGCCCCAGCATTTT,CASSEDRHGNQPQHF
TRBJ1-1,NA,TRBV7-2,NA,TGTGCCAGCAGACTCGGTTGGACGGACCTTGAAGCTTTCTTT,CASRLGWTDLEAFF
TRBJ2-1,TRBD2,TRBV4-3,once,TGCGCCAGCAGCCAAGATCTTCTATCTGGCGCTAGCGGGGGGGGCTACAATGAGCAGTTCTTC,CASSQDLLSGASGGGYNEQFF
TRBJ1-2,NA,TRBV29-1,NA,TGCAGCGCGGGACGGGACTATGGCTACACCTTC,CSAGRDYGYTF
TRBJ1-6,NA,TRBV7-2,few,TGTGCCAGCAGCCCAGGGCGTAATTCACCCCTCCACTTT,CASSPGRNSPLHF
TRBJ2-3,NA,TRBV7-2,NA,TGTGCCAGCAGCTCCAACCAGGGGAGCTTCACAGATACGCAGTATTTT,CASSSNQGSFTDTQYF
TRBJ1-1,NA,TRBV5-6,NA,TGTGCCAGCAGCTCGGACTGGAACACTGAAGCTTTCTTT,CASSSDWNTEAFF
TRBJ2-7,NA,TRBV25-1,NA,TGTGCCAGCAGTGAAAGGGCGGGTCGGCAGTACTTC,CASSERAGRQYF
TRBJ2-3,NA,TRBV13,NA,TGTGCCAGCAGCTCCGACAGAGGGATTAGCACAGATACGCAGTATTTT,CASSSDRGISTDTQYF
TRBJ1-2,TRBD1,TRBV3-1/TRBV3-2,few,TGTGCCAGCAGCCGGGACAGGGATCCTAACTATGGCTACACCTTC,CASSRDRDPNYGYTF